Listed below are T cell receptor beta chains from one sample, sequenced in a study of pediatric ulcerative colitis. The method was immunoSEQ multiplex PCR; TCRdb's version includes in-frame clones alone and lacks a portion of them. The top ten hold approximately 1% of the sample, which has over 30,000 clones, roughly 81% seen once. Sequences were obtained from gut tissue. These receptors all come from a boy aged 5 to 17 with mild ulcerative colitis. Each CDR3 is given with its conserved first and last residue. D genes are given only for firm matches. The size entry is marked missing in some rows and otherwise reads once, few, many or a size class.

>TRBD2|TRBJ2-1|TRBV19|.
CASTMGGGRNEQFF
TGTGCCAGTACCATGGGCGGGGGACGAAATGAGCAGTTCTTC
>.|TRBJ1-1|TRBV6-1|.
CASRGHPNTEAFF
TGTGCCAGCAGAGGACACCCGAACACTGAAGCTTTCTTT
>TRBD1|TRBJ1-4|TRBV30|.
CAWAGGTANEKLFF
TGTGCCTGGGCAGGCGGGACAGCTAATGAAAAACTGTTTTTT
>.|TRBJ1-2|TRBV5-4|few
CASSPYGTARGGYTF
TGTGCCAGCAGCCCCTACGGGACGGCCCGTGGAGGCTACACCTTC
>.|TRBJ2-3|TRBV10-3|.
CAISESNSPTDTQYF
TGTGCCATCAGTGAGTCGAATTCCCCAACAGATACGCAGTATTTT
>TRBD1|TRBJ1-2|TRBV5-4|.
CASSLSLGLGQGVYGYTF
TGTGCCAGCAGCTTGTCTCTCGGCTTGGGACAGGGTGTCTATGGCTACACCTTC
>.|TRBJ2-7|TRBV7-9|.
CASSLGQTLFEQYF
TGTGCCAGCAGCTTAGGACAGACTCTTTTCGAGCAGTACTTC
>.|TRBJ2-1|TRBV14|.
CASSQEWGYNEQFF
TGTGCCAGCAGCCAAGAATGGGGCTACAATGAGCAGTTCTTC
>TRBD1|TRBJ1-1|TRBV11-2|.
CASSPWTGRNTEAFF
TGTGCCAGCAGCCCTTGGACAGGAAGGAACACTGAAGCTTTCTTT
>TRBD1|TRBJ2-7|TRBV10-3|once
CAISESGTGRYEQYF
TGTGCCATCAGTGAGTCAGGGACAGGGCGTTACGAGCAGTACTTC
>.|TRBJ1-1|TRBV2|.
CASSERWGNTEAFF
TGTGCCAGCAGTGAACGCTGGGGGAACACTGAAGCTTTCTTT
>TRBD1|TRBJ1-4|TRBV19|few
CASSIDSATGSFGKLFF
TGTGCCAGTAGTATAGATTCCGCGACAGGGTCATTCGGAAAACTGTTTTTT
>.|TRBJ1-5|TRBV4-2|.
CASSQDITGGGNQPQHF
TGTGCCAGCAGCCAAGATATAACGGGGGGGGGAAATCAGCCCCAGCATTTT
>TRBD2|TRBJ2-7|TRBV7-6|.
CASSLGGEPYEQYF
TGTGCCAGCAGCTTGGGGGGGGAACCCTACGAGCAGTACTTC
>.|TRBJ2-2|TRBV7-2|.
CASSLPRGTGELFF
TGTGCCAGCAGCTTACCGCGAGGCACCGGGGAGCTGTTTTTT
>TRBD2|TRBJ2-3|TRBV2|.
CTVRGGTDTQYF
TGTACCGTCCGGGGGGGCACAGATACGCAGTATTTT